The next 22 T cell receptor beta chains were all read from a single sample in a study of tumor and adjacent non-tumor tissue in lung cancer. RNA was extracted from bulk tissue without any cell sorting. TCRbeta libraries were built with three rounds of nested PCR, modified from ARM-PCR. TCRdb called the multiplex PCR reads again in MiXCR, with one record for every CDR3 protein. This sample yields 100,000 to 150,000 distinct CDR3 sequences, of which 66% are seen a single time; over 10% belongs to the top ten. Sequencing used lung tumor tissue. The receptors derive from a man aged 25-45 years with non-small cell lung cancer.

In this sample, this clonotype turned up once. A read error is possible here, since a much larger clone lies one base away. The rearrangement uses TRBV20-1 and TRBJ1-5; D remains ambiguous. The CDR3 is 13 residues long. Germline V gene lookup returns CDR1 DFQATT and CDR2 SNEGSKA (reference sequence). The CDR3 reads CSASQFLNQTQHF. The CDR3 DNA reads as TGCAGTGCGTCACAGTTCTTGAATCAGACCCAGCATTTT.

A word on this clonotype: One base away lies a much larger clone, so this may be a sequencing read error. The J gene is TRBJ1-4, the V gene TRBV20-1; D gene unclear. This CDR3 is built from 12 residues. Germline V CDR1 and CDR2: DFQATT, SNEGSKA (reference sequence). This CDR3 reads CSARDPNEKVFF. CDR3 DNA sequence: TGCAGTGCTAGAGACCCTAATGAAAAAGTGTTTTTT.

This clonotype showed up just once. The chain couples TRBV28 to TRBJ2-3, with a weak D call TRBD2 (6 bases). Per the germline V gene, CDR1 is MDHEN and CDR2 is SYDVKM. Deletions cut 4 bases from V and 3 bases from J, with 14 bases between. CDR3 length: 15 amino acids. CDR3 loop: CASSYGVGGTDTQYF. The CDR3 DNA is TGTGCCAGCAGTTATGGAGTCGGGGGAACAGATACGCAGTATTTT.

Worth noting for this clonotype: One base away lies a much larger clone, so this may be a sequencing read error. The CDR3 DNA sequence: TGTGTCAGCAGGCCTAGGGCGCAGCAGGGGGTATGGGGTTATAACACTGAAGCTTTCTTT. Translated: CVSRPRAQQGVWGYNTEAFF. V is TRBV6-5 and J is TRBJ1-1; 7 nucleotides align to TRBD1. This CDR3 comprises 20 residues. Germline CDR1 and CDR2: MNHEY and SVGAGI.

The CDR3 DNA reads TGTGCCAGCAGCCAAGATTTGAGAAGTGAGCAGTTCTTC. Its protein is CASSQDLRSEQFF. The chain recombines TRBV14 with TRBJ2-1; the D is unclear. V was clipped by 0 bases and J by 9 bases, with 9 bases between them. The germline V gene encodes CDR1 SGHDN and CDR2 FVKESK. The CDR3 loop spans 13 amino acids.

About this clonotype itself: Since a much larger clone is just one base distant, this may be a read error. This rearrangement joins TRBV6-1 to TRBJ2-3; TRBD1 matches 8 bases. Germline lookup yields CDR1 MNHNS and CDR2 SASEGT. CDR3 length: 15 amino acids. In DNA, the CDR3 is TGTGTCAGCAGTGAGGACAGGGCACCCACAGATACGCAGTATTTT. This codes for CVSSEDRAPTDTQYF.

With respect to this clonotype: The junction shows a germline mismatch at one end, possibly a read error. The chain couples TRBV4-1 to TRBJ2-7; 11 bases are shared with TRBD2. The CDR3 runs 16 residues. CDR1 MGHRA and CDR2 YSYEKL come from the germline V gene. DNA for the CDR3: TGCGCCAGCAGCCAAGACACTAGCGGGAGCTCCTACGGGCAGTACTTC. This encodes CASSQDTSGSSYGQYF.

The sample holds many counts of this clonotype. The rearrangement joins TRBV6-1 to TRBJ1-1; 8 bases are shared with TRBD1. The CDR3 loop spans 14 amino acids. The germline V gene has CDR1 MNHNS and CDR2 SASEGT. V shed 7 bases and J 3 bases; nucleotides not matched to a gene: 7. The DNA for the CDR3 is TGTGCCAGCACTGACAGGGGAGGACACACTGAAGCTTTCTTT. As protein: CASTDRGGHTEAFF.

The DNA of the CDR3 is TGCAGTGCTAGAGTCCGCAACAGTGGTGATGGCTACACCTTC. Translated, it gives CSARVRNSGDGYTF. The V call is TRBV20-1, the J call TRBJ1-2; D is uncertain. The V gene lost 1 base and the J gene lost 6 bases, with 15 bases spanning the gap. CDR1 is DFQATT, CDR2 SNEGSKA, per germline (reference sequence). This CDR3 contains 14 residues.

Details on this clonotype: A much larger clone sits a single nucleotide away, making a read error possible. V is TRBV6-2 or TRBV6-3 and J is TRBJ1-5; unclear D gene. The CDR3 has 19 residues. Per the germline V gene, CDR1 is MNHEY and CDR2 is SVGEGT. The CDR3: CVSSYSSRQRAGVNQPQHF. The CDR3 nucleotides are TGTGTCAGCAGTTACTCGAGTCGGCAGAGGGCAGGCGTCAATCAGCCCCAGCATTTT.

This clonotype was counted ten times or more. The chain joins TRBV6-2 or TRBV6-3 to TRBJ2-3; 11 bases map to TRBD2. V lost 4 bases and J lost 4; bases outside the gene matches: 7. CDR1 and CDR2 (germline): MNHEY, SVGEGT. This CDR3 region has 16 residues. For the CDR3, the DNA is TGTGCCAGCAGTTCCCATAGCGGGGGGGCCTCAGATACGCAGTATTTT. Amino acid sequence: CASSSHSGGASDTQYF.

Notes on this clonotype: A read error is possible here, since a much larger clone lies one base away. The rearrangement links TRBV4-1 to TRBJ2-2; 8 positions agree with TRBD2. From germline, CDR1 is MGHRA and CDR2 YSYEKL. CDR3 size: 15 residues. Unmatched junction bases numbered 9, after V lost 3 bases and J lost 9 bases. CDR3 DNA: TGCGCCAGCAGCCAGAGCGGGAGCAGGGCCTGGGAGCTGTTTTTT. Translated, it gives CASSQSGSRAWELFF.

On this clonotype: One end of the junction fails to match germline, which may point to a read error. The V gene is TRBV6-1, the J gene TRBJ2-7, with 9 bases matching TRBD1. The length of the CDR3 is 15 residues. Looked up from germline, CDR1 is MNHNS and CDR2 is SASEGT. The CDR3 region is CANSETPGQGREQYF. The CDR3 nucleotides read TGTGCCAACAGTGAAACCCCGGGACAGGGCCGGGAGCAGTACTTC.

A note on this clonotype: Possible read error: a much larger clone is one base away. The chain employs TRBV6-1 and TRBJ1-1, with D tentatively TRBD1 (6 bases). The CDR3 consists of 13 residues. Germline values: CDR1 MNHNS, CDR2 SASEGT. The CDR3 bases are TGTGCCAGCAGTCTCACAGGGAACACTGAAGCTTCCTTT. Translated, it gives CASSLTGNTEASF.

V and J are TRBV6-5 and TRBJ1-1, with TRBD1 as a possible D gene (6 bases). The germline V gene encodes CDR1 MNHEY and CDR2 SVGAGI. V lost 0 bases, J lost 9 bases, and 20 bases lay in between. The CDR3 is made up of 16 amino acids. This CDR3 reads CASSYSGALMNTKAFF. The CDR3 bases are TGTGCCAGCAGTTACTCGGGGGCACTGATGAATACTAAAGCTTTCTTT.

About this clonotype itself: At one of its ends the junction is not consistent with the germline gene, which may arise from a read error. The chain combines TRBV12-3 or TRBV12-4 with TRBJ1-5, with D possibly TRBD1 on 5 matching bases. The CDR3 runs 17 residues. The CDR3 sequence is CASSFGRQGVSNQPKHF. DNA of the CDR3: TGTGCCAGCAGTTTCGGGAGACAAGGGGTTAGCAATCAGCCCAAGCATTTT.

As for this clonotype: This clone may be a read error of a much larger clone one base away. The final CDR3 position lacks the conserved phenylalanine or tryptophan, pointing to a likely read error. The chain links TRBV12-3 or TRBV12-4 to TRBJ2-7, with D perhaps given as TRBD1 or TRBD2 (5 bases each). The CDR3 runs 13 residues. The germline V and J ends were trimmed by 4 bases and 2 bases, with 9 bases remaining between them. The CDR3 sequence: CASSSGRTYEQYS. Written as DNA, the CDR3 is TGTGCCAGCAGTTCGGGACGGACCTACGAGCAGTACTCC.

This clonotype was found once. V and J are TRBV7-9 and TRBJ1-2; 8 positions match TRBD1. This CDR3 spans 14 amino acids. The germline CDR1 and CDR2 sequences are SEHNR and FQNEAQ (reference sequence). The CDR3 sequence is CVGSFRGLNYGYTF. CDR3 DNA sequence: TGTGTCGGCAGCTTCAGGGGGCTGAACTATGGCTACACCTTC.

V usage is TRBV6-2 or TRBV6-3 and J usage is TRBJ2-7; 9 bases map to TRBD1. Trimming at V came to 2 bases and at J to 9 bases, leaving 11 bases not matched to a gene. The CDR3 has 15 residues. CDR1 is MNHEY, CDR2 SVGEGT, per germline. The CDR3 loop reads CASSYAGQGLPVQYF. The CDR3 nucleotides are TGTGCCAGCAGTTACGCGGGACAGGGACTTCCAGTGCAGTACTTC.

This clonotype was seen only once. One base away lies a much larger clone, so this may be a sequencing read error. The chain couples TRBV6-5 to TRBJ2-1; either TRBD1 or TRBD2 may supply D (5 bases each). Germline values: CDR1 MNHEY, CDR2 SVGAGI. This CDR3 has 18 residues. The CDR3 is CANSPGWGTGSSYNEQFF. The DNA of the CDR3 is TGTGCCAACAGTCCGGGGTGGGGGACCGGAAGCTCCTACAATGAGCAGTTCTTC.

A note on this clonotype: A much larger clone differs from this one at a single base, so this may be a read error. The chain employs TRBV4-1 and TRBJ1-2; 7 bases match TRBD1. This CDR3 has 13 amino acids. Looked up from germline, CDR1 is MGHRA and CDR2 is YSYEKL. This CDR3 reads CASRHTGAYGNTF. CDR3 DNA sequence: TGCGCCAGCAGACACACAGGGGCCTATGGCAACACCTTC.

V gene TRBV7-3 combines with J gene TRBJ2-1; D might be TRBD2 (5 bases). Germline lookup yields CDR1 SGHTA and CDR2 FQGTGA. Between the trimmed V and J ends, which lost 2 bases and 9 bases, there was a span of 14 bases. The CDR3 runs 14 residues. The CDR3 sequence: CASSLQASNGEQFF. The CDR3 DNA is TGTGCCAGCAGCTTACAGGCTAGCAATGGTGAGCAGTTCTTC.